This T cell receptor beta chain was captured by sequencing in a study of blood T cell repertoires in COVID-19. Sequencing was performed with immunoSEQ multiplex PCR; in TCRdb, only in-frame clones are kept and a portion is missing. Among about 520,000 clones listed, approximately 83% were seen once. The table lists this clone with a few counts. The source is a human donor in a cohort sampled during active COVID-19. Material for sequencing was peripheral blood.

The CDR3 reads CASSTDRVNTEAFF. DNA for the CDR3: TGTGCCAGCAGCACCGACAGGGTGAACACTGAAGCTTTCTTT. V is TRBV11-1 and J is TRBJ1-1; TRBD1 matches 7 bases. V lost 5 bases, J lost 0 bases, and 3 bases stayed unmatched. Germline assignment: CDR1 SGHAT and CDR2 FQDESV (reference sequence). CDR3 length: 14 amino acids.